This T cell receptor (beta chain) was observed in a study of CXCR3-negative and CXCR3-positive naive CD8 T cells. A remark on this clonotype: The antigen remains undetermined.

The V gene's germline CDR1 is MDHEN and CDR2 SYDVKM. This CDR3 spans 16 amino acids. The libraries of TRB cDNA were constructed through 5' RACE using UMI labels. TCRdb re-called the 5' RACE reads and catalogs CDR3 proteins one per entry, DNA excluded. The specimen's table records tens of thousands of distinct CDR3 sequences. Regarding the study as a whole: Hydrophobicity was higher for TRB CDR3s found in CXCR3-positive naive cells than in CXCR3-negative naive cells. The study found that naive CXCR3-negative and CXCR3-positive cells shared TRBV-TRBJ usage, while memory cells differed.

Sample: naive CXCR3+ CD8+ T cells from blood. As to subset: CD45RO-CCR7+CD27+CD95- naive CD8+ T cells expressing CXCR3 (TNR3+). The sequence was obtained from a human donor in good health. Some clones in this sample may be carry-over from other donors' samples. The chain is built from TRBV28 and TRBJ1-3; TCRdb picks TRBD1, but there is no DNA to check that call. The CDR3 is CASSFWTGGTGNTIYF.